This TCR beta chain was documented in a study of neurological immune-mediated disorders. Germline lookup yields CDR1 SSHAT and CDR2 FNYEAQ (reference sequence). CDR3 length: 14 residues. The output of every sequencing run exceeded 200 million TCR-beta sequences, derived from 15-18 subjects. MiXCR, applied by TCRdb to the 5' RACE reads, yields one record per CDR3 protein. The sample has about 38,000 distinct CDR3 sequences; approximately 4.4% are singletons. This clonotype was found many times. The junction shows a germline mismatch at one end, possibly a read error. The sequencing sample was made of CD4+ T cells from blood. J is TRBJ2-3 and V is TRBV7-7; D remains ambiguous. The clonotype comes from a man younger than 35 in good health. CDR3 residues: CASSLGPPTDTQYF. CDR3 nucleotide sequence: TGTGCTAGCAGCTTAGGTCCTCCAACAGATACGCAGTATTTT. Based on the CDR3 plus reference TRBV7-7 and TRBJ2-3, the full variable domain is GAGVSQSPRYKVTKRGQDVTLRCDPISSHATLYWYQQALGQGPEFLTYFNYEAQPDKSGLPSDRFSAERPEGSISTLTIQRTEQRDSAMYRCASSLGPPTDTQYFGPGTRLTVL.